The next 28 T cell receptor beta chains were all read from a single sample in a study of T cells in Graves' hyperthyroidism and ophthalmopathy. Amplified TCR beta CDR3 regions derived from RNA transcripts. The TCR CDR3 was amplified in a first-round RT-PCR using the HTBI primer set. TCRdb re-called the multiplex PCR reads with MiXCR, one entry per CDR3 protein. The sample has roughly 500,000 distinct CDR3 sequences; under 60% are singletons. The sequenced sample consisted of peripheral blood or thyroid tissue (not recorded which). All receptors derive from an adult woman with Graves' disease, either hyperthyroidism or ophthalmopathy (not recorded which).

This sequence joins TRBV30 and TRBJ1-1; no clear D gene. The CDR3 loop spans 13 amino acids. Germline V gene data show CDR1 as GTSNPN and CDR2 as SVGIG (reference sequence). Trimming took off 1 base at V and 0 bases at J, with 6 bases between the two ends. Here the CDR3 DNA reads TGTGCCTGGAGTGCACTTATGAACACTGAAGCTTTCTTT. Protein: CAWSALMNTEAFF.

This clonotype was seen only a few times. V gene TRBV9 combines with J gene TRBJ2-7, with 13 bases matching TRBD2. Germline lookup yields CDR1 SGDLS and CDR2 YYNGEE. V gave up 10 bases and J gave up 2 bases; unmatched junction bases: 0. The CDR3 runs to 12 residues. The CDR3 sequence: CAGLAGAYEQYF. In DNA form, the CDR3 reads TGTGCCGGACTAGCGGGAGCCTACGAGCAGTACTTC.

The table lists this clonotype with many counts. This chain uses TRBV10-3 with TRBJ2-2; TRBD2 agrees at 10 bases. The CDR3 length is 14 residues. V dropped 6 bases and J dropped 8; count of bases not matched to a gene: 6. Germline V gives CDR1 ENHRY, CDR2 SYGVKD. CDR3 loop: CAIRAGTSVGELFF. CDR3 coding DNA: TGTGCCATCAGAGCCGGGACTAGCGTAGGGGAGCTGTTTTTT.

The rearrangement uses TRBV2 and TRBJ2-5, with 11 bases aligning to TRBD2. J gave up 4 bases and V 6 bases, and 7 bases lay outside the gene matches. Germline CDR1 and CDR2: SNHLY and FYNNEI. The CDR3 totals 15 residues. The CDR3 bases are TGTGCCAGCAGAGGGACTAGCGGAGGCCCAGAGACCCAGTACTTC. Its translation is CASRGTSGGPETQYF.

This clonotype was recorded many times. This chain's CDR3 is CSVVGMGYGYTF. The CDR3 region has the DNA TGCAGCGTTGTAGGGATGGGCTATGGCTACACCTTC. The chain recombines TRBV29-1 with TRBJ1-2; D call uncertain. Trimming shortened V by 4 bases and J by 4 bases, and 10 bases separated the two germline ends. Germline CDR1 reads SQVTM; CDR2 reads ANQGSEA. This CDR3 is 12 amino acids long.

A few counts support this clonotype. V and J are TRBV29-1 and TRBJ2-7; D gene uncertain. V lost 6 bases and J 6 bases, leaving 18 bases between the germline ends. Germline V gene data show CDR1 as SQVTM and CDR2 as ANQGSEA. The CDR3 runs to 13 residues. CDR3 in amino acids: CSVTTGSRVEQYF. The CDR3 nucleotides are TGCAGCGTGACGACCGGCAGTAGGGTCGAGCAGTACTTC.

There are many counts of this clonotype. The rearrangement joins TRBV20-1 to TRBJ1-2; D is undetermined. Trimming removed 3 bases from V and 9 bases from J, with 14 bases in between. The CDR3 runs 12 residues. CDR1 and CDR2 (germline): DFQATT, SNEGSKA (reference sequence). As DNA, the CDR3 is TGCAGTGCTAGGCACGGTAGGGATAGCTACACCTTC. It encodes CSARHGRDSYTF.

This clonotype was detected many times. The rearrangement uses TRBV20-1 and TRBJ2-2, with D hard to call. CDR3 length: 13 residues. Per germline, CDR1 DFQATT and CDR2 SNEGSKA (reference sequence). Trimming took off 3 bases at V and 4 bases at J, with 9 bases between the two ends. The CDR3: CSASERRTGELFF. DNA for the CDR3: TGCAGTGCTAGCGAGAGACGCACCGGGGAGCTGTTTTTT.

This clonotype turned up a few times. V usage is TRBV15 and J usage is TRBJ1-5, with TRBD1 matching 9 bases. Per germline, CDR1 LNHNV and CDR2 YYDKDF (reference sequence). V lost 2 bases, J lost 1 base, and 12 bases stayed unmatched. This CDR3 spans 19 amino acids. This CDR3 is CATSRRTGGTFMSNQPQHF. The CDR3 bases are TGTGCCACCAGCAGACGAACAGGGGGCACATTCATGAGCAATCAGCCCCAGCATTTT.

This clonotype was detected many times. This sequence joins TRBV6-5 and TRBJ1-4; D call uncertain. V was pared by 0 bases and J by 8 bases, with 16 bases between. The CDR3 spans 16 residues. Germline CDR1 MNHEY, CDR2 SVGAGI. The DNA for the CDR3 is TGTGCCAGCAGTTACTCGATAACGTCACAGTACGAAAAACTGTTTTTT. Its protein product is CASSYSITSQYEKLFF.

The J gene is TRBJ1-3, the V gene TRBV5-1; 7 nucleotides line up with TRBD1. V gave up 4 bases and J gave up 2 bases; unmatched junction bases: 12. The germline gives CDR1 SGHRS, CDR2 YFSETQ. The CDR3 length is 17 residues. The CDR3 loop reads CASSPSTGQGTGNTIYF. DNA of the CDR3: TGCGCCAGCAGCCCCTCGACAGGGCAGGGTACTGGAAACACCATATATTTT.

This clonotype was observed a single time. The chain has TRBV10-1 and TRBJ1-1; D remains ambiguous. Trimming removed 7 bases from V and 4 bases from J, with 13 bases in between. The germline V gene encodes CDR1 WNHNN and CDR2 SYGVQD (reference sequence). The CDR3 is 13 residues long. The CDR3 region has the DNA TGCGCCAGCAAAAGAGAGTTAGGCACTGAAGCTTTCTTT. The encoded protein is CASKRELGTEAFF.

This clonotype was counted at least ten times. The chain joins TRBV15 to TRBJ1-5, with D possibly being TRBD1 (5 bases). The CDR3 spans 18 residues. The germline V gene encodes CDR1 LNHNV and CDR2 YYDKDF (reference sequence). V lost 3 bases and J lost 6, with 24 bases in between. The CDR3 DNA is TGTGCCACCAGCAGTCGGCGGTCTAAGCCTCTCCAGGGTCAGCCCCAGCATTTT. This codes for CATSSRRSKPLQGQPQHF.

Written as DNA, the CDR3 is TGTGCCAGCAGCTCCTCGGGTGGGAAAGATACGCAGTATTTT. It translates to CASSSSGGKDTQYF. The chain uses TRBV11-3 and TRBJ2-3, with D uncertain. Germline V gives CDR1 SGHNT, CDR2 YENEEA. This CDR3 has 14 amino acids. Trimming removed 4 bases at V and 5 bases at J, with 13 bases between.

This clonotype was seen a handful of times. The chain has TRBV5-6 and TRBJ1-5, with D maybe TRBD1 (6 bases). The germline V and J ends were trimmed by 10 bases and 1 base, with 21 bases remaining between them. The CDR3 has 16 amino acids. CDR1 is SGHDT and CDR2 is YYEEEE in the germline V gene. CDR3 coding DNA: TGTGCCTCATCGACTATGACAGGTGGGAGCAATCAGCCCCAGCATTTT. Protein sequence: CASSTMTGGSNQPQHF.

V gene TRBV20-1 combines with J gene TRBJ2-7; D gene uncertain. This CDR3 has 13 amino acids. The V and J ends lost 6 bases and 0 bases respectively, with 12 bases between them. Germline V gene lookup returns CDR1 DFQATT and CDR2 SNEGSKA (reference sequence). The CDR3, as DNA: TGCAGTGCCGCCGGCGGTTACTCCTACGAGCAGTACTTC. It translates to CSAAGGYSYEQYF.

This chain links TRBV24-1 with TRBJ2-1, with 11 bases matching TRBD2. CDR1 KGHDR and CDR2 SFDVKD come from the germline V gene. The CDR3 has 13 amino acids. The V gene end was trimmed by 9 bases and the J gene end by 7 bases; junction bases not matched to a gene: 4. The CDR3 DNA follows: TGTGCCACCGGACTAGCGGGTCGGAATGAGCAGTTCTTC. This codes for CATGLAGRNEQFF.

This clonotype appeared many times. The chain combines TRBV5-8 with TRBJ2-2, with TRBD2 as a possible D gene (6 bases). CDR1 is SGHTS, CDR2 YDEGEE, per germline. CDR3 length: 13 residues. V lost 3 bases and J lost 9, with 12 bases in between. CDR3 amino acids: CASSSQAGRELFF. CDR3 nucleotides: TGTGCCAGCAGCTCCCAAGCGGGCCGGGAGCTGTTTTTT.

This clonotype showed up many times. The V gene is TRBV19, the J gene TRBJ1-2, with TRBD1 as a possible D gene (5 bases). This CDR3 has 15 amino acids. The germline V and J ends were trimmed by 10 bases and 4 bases, with 22 bases remaining between them. Germline loops: CDR1 LNHDA, CDR2 SQIVND (reference sequence). In DNA, the CDR3 is TGTGCCACGAACTCTAGACAGTTAAACGTCTATGGCTACACCTTC. It yields the protein CATNSRQLNVYGYTF.

This clonotype was seen repeatedly, ten times or more. The chain employs TRBV5-1 and TRBJ2-5; D is unclear. Germline V lookup: CDR1 SGHRS, CDR2 YFSETQ. V lost 2 bases, J lost 1 base, and 9 bases lay in between. This CDR3 has 14 residues. DNA for the CDR3: TGCGCCAGCAGCTTAAGGCAGACCCAAGAGACCCAGTACTTC. Translated: CASSLRQTQETQYF.

This clonotype has ten or more counts. The rearrangement joins TRBV13 to TRBJ2-7, with 8 bases fitting TRBD2. The CDR3 contains 14 residues. Unmatched junction bases numbered 5, after V lost 2 bases and J lost 5 bases. The germline gives CDR1 PRHDT, CDR2 FYEKMQ (reference sequence). Here the CDR3 reads CASSLKRGRNEQYF. The CDR3 bases are TGTGCCAGCAGCTTAAAACGCGGGAGGAACGAGCAGTACTTC.

Of note for this clonotype: Compared with germline, one end of the junction differs, possibly owing to a read error. The V gene is TRBV20-1, the J gene TRBJ1-2; 7 bases agree with TRBD1. CDR1 and CDR2 from the germline V gene are DFQATT and SNEGSKA (reference sequence). The CDR3 has 11 residues. The CDR3 DNA follows: TGCAGTGCTAAAGAACAGGGGTTGGACGCCTTC. Encoded protein: CSAKEQGLDAF.

The J gene is TRBJ2-5, the V gene TRBV7-2, with D unresolved. This CDR3 comprises 13 residues. Per germline, CDR1 SGHTA and CDR2 FQGNSA. The V and J ends lost 0 bases and 7 bases respectively, with 9 bases between them. CDR3 in DNA: TGTGCCAGCAGCTTAGCAAAGGAAGGGACCCAGTACTTC. It is translated as CASSLAKEGTQYF.

This clonotype was seen ten or more times. The rearrangement joins TRBV7-9 to TRBJ1-1; weak D call: TRBD1 (5 bases). V lost 4 bases and J 10 bases, leaving 16 bases between the germline ends. This CDR3 is built from 13 residues. CDR1 and CDR2 from the germline V gene are SEHNR and FQNEAQ (reference sequence). The CDR3 here is CASSYGTDLRAFF. CDR3 nucleotide sequence: TGTGCCAGCAGCTACGGGACGGATCTTAGAGCTTTCTTT.

This clonotype showed up many times. The rearrangement uses TRBV7-2 and TRBJ2-5, with 9 bases lining up with TRBD2. The ends lost 11 bases at V and 6 bases at J; junction bases unmatched: 13. The CDR3 extends over 14 amino acids. Germline CDR1 is SGHTA and CDR2 is FQGNSA. The CDR3 coding sequence is TGTGCCCTTTGGTTGGTAGCGGGAGAACAGACCCAGTACTTC. It specifies CALWLVAGEQTQYF.

Ten or more counts support this clonotype. This chain joins TRBV5-4 and TRBJ2-6, with D possibly being TRBD2 (5 bases). The CDR3 consists of 14 residues. Deletions cut 0 bases from V and 10 bases from J, with 11 bases between. Germline V gene lookup returns CDR1 SGHNT and CDR2 YYREEE (reference sequence). The CDR3 spells CASSLERSENVLTF. The DNA of the CDR3 is TGTGCCAGCAGCTTGGAGCGTAGCGAGAACGTCCTGACTTTC.

This clonotype was observed at least ten times. DNA of the CDR3: TGTGCCAGCAGCGGTTCGAGCGGGGCTGAAGCTTTCTTT. It codes for CASSGSSGAEAFF. The chain is built from TRBV7-3 and TRBJ1-1, with unresolved D. The CDR3 contains 13 residues. CDR1 and CDR2 (germline): SGHTA, FQGTGA. V was trimmed by 5 bases and J by 6 bases, leaving 13 bases between them.

The chain links TRBV6-5 to TRBJ2-2; D is perhaps TRBD1 (6 bases). This CDR3 region has 18 residues. Germline CDR1 reads MNHEY; CDR2 reads SVGAGI. V dropped 2 bases and J dropped 0 bases, with 16 bases sitting between them. The CDR3 here is CASSYTTGRQANTGELFF. The CDR3 DNA sequence: TGTGCCAGCAGTTACACGACCGGCAGACAGGCGAACACCGGGGAGCTGTTTTTT.